This is a list of T cell receptor beta chains from one sample in a study of OX40 agonist ivuxolimab in advanced cancers. TCRdb's table, derived via immunoSEQ multiplex PCR, lists solely in-frame clones and lacks some. Of about 110,000 clones listed, approximately 90% are singletons. Sequenced material: CD4+ or CD8+ T cells sorted from blood, taken in a trial of the OX40 agonist ivuxolimab. The receptors derive from an adult with an advanced solid tumor such as melanoma, head and neck, liver or kidney cancer. CDR3s include the opening cysteine and the closing phenylalanine or tryptophan. D genes are given only for firm matches. Not all rows give a size; the values are once, few, many and, for expanded clones, a class.

abundance: -
j_gene: TRBJ1-1
v_gene: TRBV5-1
d_gene: TRBD1
CDR3aa: CASSIQGAVDTEAFF
CDR3nt: TGCGCCAGCAGCATCCAGGGGGCGGTGGACACTGAAGCTTTCTTT

abundance: -
j_gene: TRBJ2-7
v_gene: TRBV7-9
d_gene: TRBD2
CDR3aa: CASSLGRVAGGGYEQYF
CDR3nt: TGTGCCAGCAGCTTAGGGCGAGTAGCGGGAGGAGGGTACGAGCAGTACTTC

abundance: -
j_gene: TRBJ2-5
v_gene: TRBV28
d_gene: TRBD1
CDR3aa: CASSPGGVMKTQYF
CDR3nt: TGTGCCAGCAGTCCAGGGGGCGTAATGAAGACCCAGTACTTC

abundance: -
j_gene: TRBJ2-1
v_gene: TRBV7-6
d_gene: TRBD2
CDR3aa: CASSTGTSGLREYNEQFF
CDR3nt: TGTGCCAGCAGTACCGGGACTAGCGGTTTGCGGGAATACAATGAGCAGTTCTTC

abundance: -
j_gene: TRBJ2-3
v_gene: TRBV12-1
d_gene: -
CDR3aa: CASSAGLAGGDTQYF
CDR3nt: TGTGCCAGCAGCGCGGGACTAGCGGGAGGAGATACGCAGTATTTT

abundance: -
j_gene: TRBJ2-3
v_gene: TRBV6-1
d_gene: TRBD2
CDR3aa: CASSEFGGSTTDTQYF
CDR3nt: TGTGCCAGCAGTGAGTTCGGCGGGAGTACCACAGATACGCAGTATTTT

abundance: once
j_gene: TRBJ2-7
v_gene: TRBV28
d_gene: TRBD1
CDR3aa: CASSYGQGWNGEQYF
CDR3nt: TGTGCCAGCAGTTACGGACAGGGATGGAATGGGGAGCAGTACTTC

abundance: once
j_gene: TRBJ1-2
v_gene: TRBV18
d_gene: -
CDR3aa: CASSPDRYGYTF
CDR3nt: TGTGCCAGCTCACCTGACCGGTATGGCTACACCTTC

abundance: -
j_gene: TRBJ2-2
v_gene: TRBV6-1
d_gene: -
CDR3aa: CASILSWAGTGELFF
CDR3nt: TGTGCCAGCATCCTATCCTGGGCCGGGACCGGGGAGCTGTTTTTT

abundance: -
j_gene: TRBJ2-2
v_gene: TRBV9
d_gene: -
CDR3aa: CASSVSTVGELFF
CDR3nt: TGTGCCAGCAGCGTCTCTACTGTCGGGGAGCTGTTTTTT

abundance: -
j_gene: TRBJ1-1
v_gene: TRBV6-1
d_gene: -
CDR3aa: CATHSGDRAFF
CDR3nt: TGTGCAACGCACTCCGGGGATAGGGCTTTCTTT

abundance: -
j_gene: TRBJ2-2
v_gene: TRBV5-1
d_gene: -
CDR3aa: CASSDGTFNTGELFF
CDR3nt: TGCGCCAGCTCGGACGGGACCTTCAACACCGGGGAGCTGTTTTTT

abundance: -
j_gene: TRBJ1-2
v_gene: TRBV10-3
d_gene: -
CDR3aa: CAIRNYGYTF
CDR3nt: TGTGCCATCAGGAACTATGGCTACACCTTC

abundance: -
j_gene: TRBJ2-7
v_gene: TRBV9
d_gene: TRBD1
CDR3aa: CASSRQGTAAYDEQYF
CDR3nt: TGTGCCAGCAGCAGACAGGGTACAGCGGCCTACGACGAGCAGTACTTC

abundance: -
j_gene: TRBJ2-5
v_gene: TRBV7-2
d_gene: TRBD1
CDR3aa: CASNAQGAGETQYF
CDR3nt: TGTGCCAGCAACGCCCAGGGGGCGGGAGAGACCCAGTACTTC

abundance: -
j_gene: TRBJ2-3
v_gene: TRBV19
d_gene: -
CDR3aa: CASSISGGMSTDTQYF
CDR3nt: TGTGCCAGTAGTATATCTGGAGGTATGAGCACAGATACGCAGTATTTT

abundance: -
j_gene: TRBJ1-3
v_gene: TRBV19
d_gene: -
CDR3aa: CASAPPWHSSSGNTIYF
CDR3nt: TGTGCCAGTGCCCCCCCCTGGCACAGTTCCTCTGGAAACACCATATATTTT

abundance: -
j_gene: TRBJ2-3
v_gene: TRBV5-1
d_gene: -
CDR3aa: CASSPLTRPGADTQYF
CDR3nt: TGCGCCAGCAGCCCTTTGACTAGACCGGGTGCAGATACGCAGTATTTT

abundance: -
j_gene: TRBJ1-1
v_gene: TRBV18
d_gene: TRBD1
CDR3aa: CASSAPGQGVSAHEAFF
CDR3nt: TGTGCCAGCTCAGCTCCGGGACAGGGGGTTTCGGCCCATGAAGCTTTCTTT

abundance: -
j_gene: TRBJ2-2
v_gene: TRBV5-8
d_gene: TRBD2
CDR3aa: CAGRLAGGVGELFF
CDR3nt: TGTGCCGGTAGACTAGCGGGAGGTGTCGGGGAGCTGTTTTTT

abundance: once
j_gene: TRBJ1-1
v_gene: TRBV5-1
d_gene: -
CDR3aa: CASSWGDFTEAFF
CDR3nt: TGCGCCAGCAGCTGGGGGGACTTCACTGAAGCTTTCTTT

abundance: -
j_gene: TRBJ1-5
v_gene: TRBV28
d_gene: -
CDR3aa: CASSLQTSSNQPQHF
CDR3nt: TGTGCCAGCAGTTTACAAACGAGTAGCAATCAGCCCCAGCATTTT

abundance: -
j_gene: TRBJ2-7
v_gene: TRBV28
d_gene: TRBD1
CDR3aa: CASSLAGTGSDEQYF
CDR3nt: TGTGCCAGCAGTCTCGCCGGGACAGGGAGCGACGAGCAGTACTTC

abundance: once
j_gene: TRBJ2-3
v_gene: TRBV7-2
d_gene: -
CDR3aa: CASSLAAHTDTQYF
CDR3nt: TGTGCCAGCAGCTTAGCGGCTCACACAGATACGCAGTATTTT

abundance: -
j_gene: TRBJ2-5
v_gene: TRBV4-3
d_gene: TRBD2
CDR3aa: CASSQTSGRETQYF
CDR3nt: TGCGCCAGCAGCCAAACTAGCGGAAGGGAGACCCAGTACTTC

abundance: -
j_gene: TRBJ1-2
v_gene: TRBV28
d_gene: TRBD1
CDR3aa: CASRPGQGLGYTF
CDR3nt: TGTGCCAGCAGACCCGGACAGGGACTTGGCTACACCTTC

abundance: -
j_gene: TRBJ2-2
v_gene: TRBV5-1
d_gene: -
CDR3aa: CASSLDSANTGELFF
CDR3nt: TGCGCCAGCAGCTTGGACTCCGCAAACACCGGGGAGCTGTTTTTT

abundance: -
j_gene: TRBJ2-5
v_gene: TRBV27
d_gene: -
CDR3aa: CASSRIEGETQYF
CDR3nt: TGTGCCAGCAGTAGGATCGAGGGAGAGACCCAGTACTTC

abundance: -
j_gene: TRBJ2-5
v_gene: TRBV28
d_gene: -
CDR3aa: CASSHPGTGGETQYF
CDR3nt: TGTGCCAGCAGTCATCCAGGGACCGGTGGTGAGACCCAGTACTTC

abundance: -
j_gene: TRBJ2-7
v_gene: TRBV7-2
d_gene: -
CDR3aa: CASSLGLGTSYEQYF
CDR3nt: TGTGCCAGCAGCTTAGGACTCGGGACCTCCTACGAGCAGTACTTC

abundance: -
j_gene: TRBJ2-4
v_gene: TRBV10-3
d_gene: -
CDR3aa: CAIKAGDKNIQYF
CDR3nt: TGTGCCATCAAAGCCGGGGATAAAAACATTCAGTACTTC